Below, 9 T cell receptor beta chains from the same sample are listed, as sequenced in a study of T cell repertoires in cytomegalovirus infection. No antigens are known for them. TCRdb ran MiXCR on the reads and lists one entry per CDR3 protein. The sample contains approximately 770,000 distinct CDR3 sequences, roughly 28% of which appear only once. The sequencing here drew on cultured CD8+ T cells from PBMCs, taken from culture after CMV antigen stimulation. These receptors all stem from a human donor in good health (CMV status not recorded). Some clones in this sample may be carry-over from other donors' samples.

This clonotype came up many times. This chain connects TRBV7-2 to TRBJ1-5, with a possible D match to TRBD1 (6 bases). V dropped 6 bases and J dropped 1 base, with 10 bases sitting between them. This CDR3 has 14 residues. CDR1 SGHTA and CDR2 FQGNSA come from the germline V gene. The CDR3 DNA follows: TGTGCCAGCAGACAGGGAGCCAGCAATCAGCCCCAGCATTTT. This encodes CASRQGASNQPQHF.

With regard to this clonotype: This may stem from a read error, because a much larger clone lies one nucleotide away. No DNA is shown, since the ends of the CDR3 on it are uncertain; the CDR3 is the one TCRdb lists. The gene calls are TRBV7-2 and TRBJ1-2; the D segment call TRBD1 is taken from the table without a DNA check. The CDR3 length is 19 residues, termini included. Germline V gene sequence: CDR1 SGHTA, CDR2 FQGNSA. The CDR3 reads CASSLDDRGGPRVGYGNTF.

This chain uses TRBV23-1 with TRBJ1-1; 7 bases agree with TRBD1. TRBV23-1 counts as an open reading frame of uncertain function. The V segment lost 7 bases and the J segment 3 bases; nucleotides outside the gene matches: 8. CDR3 length: 14 residues. In nucleotides, the CDR3 is TGCGCCAGCATCCCCGACAGGGTCGACACTGAAGCTTTCTTT. Translation gives CASIPDRVDTEAFF.

The chain couples TRBV27 to TRBJ1-2; 9 bases agree with TRBD1. Germline values: CDR1 MNHEY, CDR2 SMNVEV (reference sequence). The CDR3 consists of 14 residues. The junction had 7 bases not matched to a gene; V was cut back by 6 bases and J by 5 bases. This CDR3 reads CASRGQGVRYGYTF. CDR3 nucleotide sequence: TGTGCCAGCAGGGGACAGGGTGTTCGGTATGGCTACACCTTC.

This clonotype was observed at least ten times. The V call is TRBV7-2, the J call TRBJ1-3; D gene unclear. Per germline, CDR1 SGHTA and CDR2 FQGNSA. The CDR3 has 15 amino acids. V shed 4 bases and J shed 0 bases, with 10 bases lying between them. CDR3 amino acids: CASSSGPNSGNTIYF. CDR3 nucleotides: TGTGCCAGCAGCTCCGGACCGAACTCTGGAAACACCATATATTTT.

V and J are TRBV7-6 and TRBJ2-2; D is possibly TRBD2 (5 bases). Germline V gene lookup returns CDR1 SGHVS and CDR2 FNYEAQ. The ends were cut back, 5 bases at V and 4 bases at J, with 14 bases in the middle. The CDR3 has 15 amino acids. In nucleotides, the CDR3 is TGTGCCAGCAGCCCCGGACTGTCGGGCACCGGGGAGCTGTTTTTT. This sequence encodes CASSPGLSGTGELFF. The whole variable domain, remainder taken from reference TRBV7-6 and TRBJ2-2, is GAGVSQSPRYKVTKRGQDVALRCDPISGHVSLYWYRQALGQGPEFLTYFNYEAQQDKSGLPNDRFSAERPEGSISTLTIQRTEQRDSAMYRCASSPGLSGTGELFFGEGSRLTVL.

This clonotype was counted ten times or more. V is TRBV11-2 and J is TRBJ2-1; 7 positions match TRBD1. Trimming at V came to 5 bases and at J to 1 base, leaving 5 bases not matched to a gene. This CDR3 contains 15 residues. The germline V gene has CDR1 SGHAT and CDR2 FQNNGV. CDR3 in amino acids: CASSERDSSYNEQFF. CDR3 nucleotide sequence: TGTGCCAGCAGCGAACGGGACAGTTCCTACAATGAGCAGTTCTTC.

This clonotype was observed a few times. The chain links TRBV12-3 or TRBV12-4 to TRBJ1-2, with D perhaps TRBD1 (5 bases). The CDR3 is 14 amino acids. With 3 bases removed from V and 3 bases from J, the gap between germline ends came to 11 bases. The CDR3 region is CASSFRGGDYGYTF. The CDR3 DNA sequence: TGTGCCAGCAGTTTTCGGGGGGGAGACTATGGCTACACCTTC.

A word on this clonotype: This may be a read error, as it is one base from a much larger clone. The chain carries TRBV7-6 and TRBJ2-1, with a weak D call TRBD2 (5 bases). Per germline, CDR1 SGHVS and CDR2 FNYEAQ. The CDR3 totals 14 residues. The CDR3 bases are TGTGCCAGCGGGCCTCGACTACTCTACAATGAGCAGCTCTTC. Translation gives CASGPRLLYNEQLF. The entire variable domain, with the rest obtained from reference TRBV7-6 and TRBJ2-1, is as follows: GAGVSQSPRYKVTKRGQDVALRCDPISGHVSLYWYRQALGQGPEFLTYFNYEAQQDKSGLPNDRFSAERPEGSISTLTIQRTEQRDSAMYRCASGPRLLYNEQLFGPGTRLTVL.